One sample yielded the 13 T cell receptor beta chains listed below, sequenced in a study of blood T cell repertoires in COVID-19. Assay used: immunoSEQ multiplex PCR; TCRdb lists only in-frame clones, some missing. The table shows more than 110,000 clones, with 84% occurring only once. The specimen was peripheral blood. All receptors come from a human donor in a cohort sampled during active COVID-19.

This chain connects TRBV15 to TRBJ1-4; D is possibly TRBD1 (5 bases). The CDR3 loop spans 16 amino acids. Trimming stripped 3 bases from V and 8 bases from J, with 19 bases between. CDR1 and CDR2 from the germline V gene are LNHNV and YYDKDF (reference sequence). CDR3 DNA: TGTGCCACCAGCAGGCTCCGGGACTCAGGAAGGGAAAAACTGTTTTTT. It yields the protein CATSRLRDSGREKLFF.

On this clone: Other nucleotide sequences from this sample produce the same CDR3. CDR3 nucleotide sequence: TGTGCCAGCAGTCCTACAGGGGGCGGGTCCTACGAGCAGTACTTC. Its translation is CASSPTGGGSYEQYF. The rearrangement links TRBV28 to TRBJ2-7, with 9 bases identical to TRBD1. Unmatched junction bases numbered 6, after V lost 5 bases and J lost 1 base. The CDR3 totals 15 residues. Germline V lookup: CDR1 MDHEN, CDR2 SYDVKM.

Only one count was recorded for this clone. The CDR3 nucleotides read TGTGCCAGCAGCCCCGGTCAGGCCAACTATGGCTACACCTTC. Protein product: CASSPGQANYGYTF. The chain joins TRBV6-5 to TRBJ1-2; D gene uncertain. CDR1 MNHEY and CDR2 SVGAGI come from the germline V gene. Between the trimmed V and J ends, which lost 6 bases and 2 bases, there was a span of 13 bases. The CDR3 sequence is 14 residues long.

The J gene is TRBJ2-2, the V gene TRBV11-3; D may be TRBD1 (6 bases). CDR1 is SGHNT, CDR2 YENEEA, per germline. V dropped 4 bases and J dropped 1 base, with 16 bases sitting between them. The CDR3 extends over 17 amino acids. The CDR3 nucleotides read TGTGCCAGCAGCTCCGGGACACTCGAGGGGAACACCGGGGAGCTGTTTTTT. Its protein product is CASSSGTLEGNTGELFF.

The count of this clone is one. This chain links TRBV27 with TRBJ2-7; maybe TRBD1 (6 bases). V lost 5 bases, J lost 3 bases, and 20 bases lay in between. The CDR3 is made up of 16 amino acids. Germline V gene lookup returns CDR1 MNHEY and CDR2 SMNVEV (reference sequence). The CDR3 DNA follows: TGTGCCAGCAGTGCCGGGACATCCAGTCCAGACTACGAGCAGTACTTC. This encodes CASSAGTSSPDYEQYF.

This chain links TRBV15 with TRBJ2-5, with 7 bases matching TRBD1. This CDR3 has 14 residues. Germline assignment: CDR1 LNHNV and CDR2 YYDKDF (reference sequence). V gave up 3 bases and J gave up 5 bases; unmatched junction bases: 6. The DNA of the CDR3 is TGTGCCACCAGCAGGAGCGACAGGGATGAGACCCAGTACTTC. Translation gives CATSRSDRDETQYF.

The chain employs TRBV4-3 and TRBJ2-5, with D possibly TRBD2 on 7 matching bases. Trimming cost V 0 bases and J 5 bases, with 13 bases left between them. The germline V gene encodes CDR1 LGHNA and CDR2 YSLEER. CDR3 length: 15 amino acids. The CDR3 DNA reads TGCGCCAGCAGCCAAGATATTAGGGGGGGGGAGACCCAGTACTTC. This translates into CASSQDIRGGETQYF.

In this sample, this clone turned up a few times. The chain links TRBV9 to TRBJ2-1; 11 positions agree with TRBD2. V shed 2 bases, J shed 6 bases, and the junction held 7 bases outside the gene matches. CDR3 length: 16 residues. Germline V gene data show CDR1 as SGDLS and CDR2 as YYNGEE. CDR3 sequence (DNA): TGTGCCAGCAGCGTGGCTCCTAGCGGGGGGCCCAATGAGCAGTTCTTC. The encoded protein is CASSVAPSGGPNEQFF.

The V gene is TRBV7-9, the J gene TRBJ1-4; D gene unclear. Trimming left V 4 bases short and J 8 bases short, with 8 bases between. The CDR3 runs to 12 residues. Germline CDR1 SEHNR, CDR2 FQNEAQ (reference sequence). Here the CDR3 DNA reads TGTGCCAGCAGCTATTTCCAGGAAAAACTGTTTTTT. This codes for CASSYFQEKLFF.

This chain uses TRBV9 with TRBJ1-6; D gene unclear. Germline loops: CDR1 SGDLS, CDR2 YYNGEE. The CDR3 is 14 residues long. V dropped 0 bases and J dropped 4 bases, with 5 bases sitting between them. CDR3 region: CASSVAGYNSPLHF. CDR3 DNA: TGTGCCAGCAGCGTAGCCGGGTATAATTCACCCCTCCACTTT.

The rearrangement joins TRBV29-1 to TRBJ1-3, with D maybe TRBD1 (6 bases). Germline V gives CDR1 SQVTM, CDR2 ANQGSEA. The length of the CDR3 is 15 residues. V was shortened by 3 bases and J by 0 bases, with 12 bases between the two germline ends. CDR3 residues: CSVEGGGYSGNTIYF. The DNA for the CDR3 is TGCAGCGTTGAGGGGGGGGGCTACTCTGGAAACACCATATATTTT.

The chain couples TRBV18 to TRBJ2-1; 9 positions match TRBD1. CDR3 length: 15 amino acids. V lost 3 bases, J lost 8 bases, and 8 bases stayed unmatched. CDR1 is KGHSH and CDR2 is LQKENI in the germline V gene. CDR3 DNA: TGTGCCAGCTCACCCCGGGACAGGGCGGCCGATGAGCAGTTCTTC. As protein: CASSPRDRAADEQFF.

J is TRBJ1-2 and V is TRBV6-5; weak D call: TRBD1 (6 bases). The V end was cut by 0 bases, the J end by 8 bases, with 10 bases between. The CDR3 loop spans 13 amino acids. Germline V gene lookup returns CDR1 MNHEY and CDR2 SVGAGI. CDR3: CASSYSSGVGYTF. The CDR3 DNA is TGTGCCAGCAGTTACTCGTCAGGGGTCGGCTACACCTTC.